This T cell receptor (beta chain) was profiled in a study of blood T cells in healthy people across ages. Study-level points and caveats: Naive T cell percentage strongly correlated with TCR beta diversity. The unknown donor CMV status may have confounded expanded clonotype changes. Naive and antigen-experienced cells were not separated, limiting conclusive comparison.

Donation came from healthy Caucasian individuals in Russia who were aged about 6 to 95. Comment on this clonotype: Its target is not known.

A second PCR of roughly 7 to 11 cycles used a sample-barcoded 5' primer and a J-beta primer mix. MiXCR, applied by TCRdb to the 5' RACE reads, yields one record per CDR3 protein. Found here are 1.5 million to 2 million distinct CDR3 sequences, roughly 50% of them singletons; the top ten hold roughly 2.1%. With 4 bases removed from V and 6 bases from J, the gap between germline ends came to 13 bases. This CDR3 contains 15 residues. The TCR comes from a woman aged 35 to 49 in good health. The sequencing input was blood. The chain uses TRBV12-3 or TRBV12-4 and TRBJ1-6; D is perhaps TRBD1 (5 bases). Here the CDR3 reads CASSSGGFTNSPLHF. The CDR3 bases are TGTGCCAGCAGTTCTGGGGGGTTCACTAATTCACCCCTCCACTTT.